This entry lists 18 T cell receptor beta chains sequenced from one sample in a study of cytomegalovirus exposure and HLA in healthy donors. 60 Vbeta and 13 Jbeta primers were used in PCR. Produced via immunoSEQ multiplex PCR; TCRdb's table is partial and in-frame only. The table has under 200,000 clones, over 75% seen once. Sequenced material: PBMCs. Receptors originate from a man between 50 and 59 years old in good health and CMV-seropositive.

This chain joins TRBV30 and TRBJ2-3; the match to TRBD2 covers 8 bases. The CDR3 runs 15 residues. From germline, CDR1 is GTSNPN and CDR2 SVGIG (reference sequence). Unmatched junction bases numbered 13, after V lost 5 bases and J lost 6 bases. CDR3 bases: TGTGCCTGGTCCAGGGCGGGAGGAGGTAGGGATACGCAGTATTTT. It codes for CAWSRAGGGRDTQYF.

The chain carries TRBV28 and TRBJ2-4; 9 positions match TRBD2. This CDR3 is built from 16 residues. V was clipped by 6 bases and J by 0 bases; unmatched bases: 6. The germline CDR1 and CDR2 sequences are MDHEN and SYDVKM. The CDR3 loop is CASRSLAGVAKNIQYF. The CDR3 DNA reads TGTGCCAGCAGATCACTAGCGGGCGTAGCCAAAAACATTCAGTACTTC.

V and J are TRBV4-2 and TRBJ2-1; 8 bases align to TRBD2. The V segment lost 0 bases and the J segment 0 bases; nucleotides outside the gene matches: 10. CDR3 length: 19 residues. Germline V gives CDR1 LGHNA, CDR2 YNFKEQ. CDR3 DNA: TGTGCCAGCAGCCAAGATCAAGATACTAGCGGAGGCTCCTACAATGAGCAGTTCTTC. Its protein is CASSQDQDTSGGSYNEQFF.

This clone was seen a few times. J is TRBJ1-6 and V is TRBV28; D remains unclear. The CDR3 is 12 residues long. Germline V gives CDR1 MDHEN, CDR2 SYDVKM. V was pared by 5 bases and J by 11 bases, with 10 bases between. CDR3 nucleotide sequence: TGTGCCAGCAGTCCAGAGGGTGCACCCCTCCACTTT. Its protein is CASSPEGAPLHF.

CDR3 loop: CASSLAGGNTGELFF. The CDR3 DNA follows: TGTGCCAGCAGCTTAGCGGGAGGGAACACCGGGGAGCTGTTTTTT. The chain joins TRBV11-3 to TRBJ2-2; 7 positions agree with TRBD2. The CDR3 length is 15 residues. The junction had 0 bases not matched to a gene; V was cut back by 1 base and J by 1 base. In germline, CDR1 is SGHNT, CDR2 YENEEA.

In its sample, this clone was seen once. The CDR3 DNA sequence: TGTGCCAGCAGTAGGGACAGCGTTGGGCAGTACTTC. This sequence encodes CASSRDSVGQYF. The rearrangement links TRBV28 to TRBJ2-7; 7 nucleotides line up with TRBD1. From germline, CDR1 is MDHEN and CDR2 SYDVKM. V lost 5 bases to trimming and J lost 9 bases; unmatched junction nucleotides: 7. This CDR3 is 12 amino acids long.

The rearrangement links TRBV5-4 to TRBJ2-3; TRBD2 agrees at 8 bases. The V and J ends lost 2 bases and 6 bases, in that order; junction bases with no gene match: 2. This CDR3 has 13 residues. Germline lookup yields CDR1 SGHNT and CDR2 YYREEE (reference sequence). CDR3 DNA: TGTGCCAGCAGCTTTGGCGGGAGGGATACGCAGTATTTT. Translated, it gives CASSFGGRDTQYF.

The chain links TRBV28 to TRBJ2-5; D not certain. The V and J ends lost 4 bases and 3 bases respectively, with 3 bases between them. Germline V lookup: CDR1 MDHEN, CDR2 SYDVKM. The CDR3 runs 11 residues. The CDR3 nucleotides are TGTGCCAGCAGTTCTAAAGAGACCCAGTACTTC. This codes for CASSSKETQYF.

This clone was seen a single time. The genes are TRBV6-1 and TRBJ2-4; a weak D match, TRBD1 (6 bases). Trimming removed 9 bases from V and 5 bases from J, with 17 bases in between. The germline V gene has CDR1 MNHNS and CDR2 SASEGT. The CDR3 covers 14 residues. In DNA, the CDR3 is TGTGCCAGTGTGATTCAGGGGACCGAAAACATTCAGTACTTC. Translated, it gives CASVIQGTENIQYF.

The V call is TRBV28, the J call TRBJ2-7; D is unclear. Germline V gene data show CDR1 as MDHEN and CDR2 as SYDVKM. V was clipped by 5 bases and J by 6 bases, with 8 bases between them. The CDR3 covers 11 residues. CDR3 amino acids: CASSPLVEQYF. In DNA form, the CDR3 reads TGTGCCAGCAGTCCCCTCGTCGAGCAGTACTTC.

This chain joins TRBV7-9 and TRBJ1-1; D gene ambiguous. V was cut by 5 bases and J by 7 bases, with 11 bases left in between. The CDR3 is made up of 12 amino acids. Germline V gene sequence: CDR1 SEHNR, CDR2 FQNEAQ (reference sequence). CDR3 nucleotides: TGTGCCAGCAGCCCCGGCGGGCATGAAGCTTTCTTT. This codes for CASSPGGHEAFF.

CDR3 sequence: CASTPPRGGLGETQYF. The DNA for the CDR3 is TGCGCCAGCACCCCACCCCGGGGGGGTTTGGGCGAGACCCAGTACTTC. The chain couples TRBV5-1 to TRBJ2-5, with 8 bases lining up with TRBD2. The CDR3 has 16 amino acids. Germline-derived CDR1 and CDR2 are SGHRS and YFSETQ. V dropped 6 bases and J dropped 5; count of bases not matched to a gene: 15.

The chain recombines TRBV28 with TRBJ1-5, with D possibly matching TRBD1 (5 bases). The CDR3 runs 15 residues. CDR1 and CDR2 (germline): MDHEN, SYDVKM. V was clipped by 8 bases and J by 3 bases, with 17 bases between them. The CDR3 coding sequence is TGTGCCAGCGCGCAGGGCCGGACTACCAATCAGCCCCAGCATTTT. Translated: CASAQGRTTNQPQHF.

The chain recombines TRBV18 with TRBJ1-5; no firm D call. This CDR3 has 14 residues. V gave up 4 bases and J gave up 2 bases, with 9 bases separating them. Germline V CDR1 and CDR2: KGHSH, LQKENI. CDR3 in amino acids: CASSQGVGNQPQHF. DNA for the CDR3: TGTGCCAGCTCACAGGGAGTGGGCAATCAGCCCCAGCATTTT.

Of note for this clone: With only one base between it and a far larger clone, this is likely a read error. This sequence joins TRBV7-2 and TRBJ1-5; D uncertain. Trimming stripped 5 bases from V and 3 bases from J, with 17 bases between. Germline values: CDR1 SGHTA, CDR2 FQGNSA. This CDR3 spans 16 amino acids. The CDR3 protein is CASSQVHSRNNQPQHF. CDR3 nucleotide sequence: TGTGCCAGCAGCCAAGTCCATTCGAGGAACAATCAGCCCCAGCATTTT.

This chain connects TRBV19 to TRBJ2-7, with 8 bases lining up with TRBD2. V gave up 0 bases and J gave up 3 bases; unmatched junction bases: 7. CDR1 and CDR2 from the germline V gene are LNHDA and SQIVND (reference sequence). The CDR3 sequence is 16 residues long. This CDR3 is CASSIEGSGTFYEQYF. CDR3 nucleotide sequence: TGTGCCAGTAGTATAGAGGGTAGCGGGACCTTCTACGAGCAGTACTTC.

Concerning this clone: Other nucleotide sequences from this sample produce the same CDR3. The chain combines TRBV28 with TRBJ2-1; D unresolved. Germline loops: CDR1 MDHEN, CDR2 SYDVKM. CDR3 length equals 11 residues. V was cut by 4 bases and J by 4 bases, with 2 bases left in between. The CDR3 region is CASSSYNEQFF. As DNA, the CDR3 is TGTGCCAGCAGTTCATACAATGAGCAGTTCTTC.

The chain combines TRBV28 with TRBJ1-2, with 9 bases matching TRBD1. Germline-derived CDR1 and CDR2 are MDHEN and SYDVKM. The CDR3 contains 16 residues. The V segment lost 6 bases and the J segment 4 bases; nucleotides outside the gene matches: 12. In nucleotides, the CDR3 is TGTGCCAGCAGCCAACGGAACAGGGGGCGGGCCTATGGCTACACCTTC. Its protein is CASSQRNRGRAYGYTF.